This is a list of T cell receptor beta chains from one sample in a study of early T cells in non-severe SARS-CoV-2 infection. TCRdb redid the calling of the 5' RACE reads with MiXCR, one entry per CDR3 protein. The data contain tens of thousands of distinct CDR3 sequences, around 10% of them singletons. What was sequenced was whole blood. The source of these receptors is an adult who was a healthcare worker with PCR-confirmed SARS-CoV-2 infection or an uninfected control (not recorded which). Each CDR3 is given with its conserved first and last residue. A D gene is named only where the DNA matches it firmly. Where a row states a size, it is once, few, many or the class of an expanded clone; other rows omit it.

cdr3_length: 16
v_call: TRBV19
d_call: TRBD1
clone_size: -
j_call: TRBJ2-3
cdr3_nt: TGTGCCAGTAGTGTGGGGGACAGGCTGACAGCAGATACGCAGTATTTT
cdr3_aa: CASSVGDRLTADTQYF

cdr3_length: 13
v_call: TRBV11-3
d_call: TRBD2
clone_size: few
j_call: TRBJ2-1
cdr3_nt: TGTGCCAGCAGCCCCGGGGGGTACAATGAGCAGTTCTTC
cdr3_aa: CASSPGGYNEQFF

cdr3_length: 15
v_call: TRBV7-9
d_call: TRBD1
clone_size: many
j_call: TRBJ1-1
cdr3_nt: TGTGCCAGCAGCTTATCAGGGGGGTTGAACACTGAAGCTTTCTTT
cdr3_aa: CASSLSGGLNTEAFF

cdr3_length: 15
v_call: TRBV20-1
d_call: TRBD1
clone_size: many
j_call: TRBJ2-7
cdr3_nt: TGCAGTGCCGAACCCCCAAGACAGGGGAGGTACGAGCAGTACTTC
cdr3_aa: CSAEPPRQGRYEQYF

cdr3_length: 16
v_call: TRBV14
d_call: TRBD2
clone_size: -
j_call: TRBJ2-1
cdr3_nt: TGTGCCAGCAGCCGGACTAGCGGGAGGGCCCGGAATGAGCAGTTCTTC
cdr3_aa: CASSRTSGRARNEQFF

cdr3_length: 15
v_call: TRBV20-1
d_call: TRBD1
clone_size: many
j_call: TRBJ2-7
cdr3_nt: TGCAGTGCTAGAAAACCGGGACAGGGTTACCACGAGCAGTACTTC
cdr3_aa: CSARKPGQGYHEQYF

cdr3_length: 15
v_call: TRBV28
d_call: -
clone_size: many
j_call: TRBJ2-7
cdr3_nt: TGTGCCAGCATTCAGTCTGGGGGAATTCCCTACGAGCAGTACTTC
cdr3_aa: CASIQSGGIPYEQYF

cdr3_length: 14
v_call: TRBV2
d_call: -
clone_size: -
j_call: TRBJ1-2
cdr3_nt: TGTGCCAGCAGTGCGCTCCTGGACAGATATGGCTACACCTTC
cdr3_aa: CASSALLDRYGYTF

cdr3_length: 14
v_call: TRBV28
d_call: TRBD2
clone_size: -
j_call: TRBJ2-7
cdr3_nt: TGTGCCAGCAGTTTAGGGACTAGACACGCCGAGCAGTACTTC
cdr3_aa: CASSLGTRHAEQYF

cdr3_length: 12
v_call: TRBV28
d_call: -
clone_size: many
j_call: TRBJ1-1
cdr3_nt: TGTGCCAGCAGGGGTGACTTCACTGAAGCTTTCTTT
cdr3_aa: CASRGDFTEAFF

cdr3_length: 13
v_call: TRBV20-1
d_call: -
clone_size: many
j_call: TRBJ2-1
cdr3_nt: TGCAGTGCTAATCTCCGACAGGCAAGTGAGCAGTTCTTC
cdr3_aa: CSANLRQASEQFF

cdr3_length: 14
v_call: TRBV9
d_call: -
clone_size: many
j_call: TRBJ1-1
cdr3_nt: TGTGCCAGCAGCGTACAGGCCACGAACACTGAAGCTTTCTTT
cdr3_aa: CASSVQATNTEAFF

cdr3_length: 14
v_call: TRBV27
d_call: -
clone_size: many
j_call: TRBJ2-7
cdr3_nt: TGTGCCAGCAGCCAGGGCAGTCCGTCCTACGAGCAGTACTTC
cdr3_aa: CASSQGSPSYEQYF

cdr3_length: 13
v_call: TRBV10-3
d_call: -
clone_size: once
j_call: TRBJ2-1
cdr3_nt: TGTGCCACCGAGGCGCCCCTTTACAATGAGCAGTTCTTC
cdr3_aa: CATEAPLYNEQFF

cdr3_length: 12
v_call: TRBV19
d_call: TRBD1
clone_size: many
j_call: TRBJ1-2
cdr3_nt: TGTGCCAGTAAAGAGGGGGCTCGCGGCTACACCTTC
cdr3_aa: CASKEGARGYTF

cdr3_length: 15
v_call: TRBV25-1
d_call: -
clone_size: few
j_call: TRBJ2-5
cdr3_nt: TGTGCCAGCAGTCCCCCGGGGCCGAGCGGATGGGCCCAGTACTTC
cdr3_aa: CASSPPGPSGWAQYF

cdr3_length: 12
v_call: TRBV30
d_call: -
clone_size: many
j_call: TRBJ1-6
cdr3_nt: TGTGCCTGGAGTGACAAGAATTCACCCCTCCACTTT
cdr3_aa: CAWSDKNSPLHF

cdr3_length: 16
v_call: TRBV19
d_call: -
clone_size: many
j_call: TRBJ2-7
cdr3_nt: TGTGCCAGTAGTATTGTTCGGATCCTAGAAGCGCGGGAGCAGTACTTC
cdr3_aa: CASSIVRILEAREQYF

cdr3_length: 10
v_call: TRBV29-1
d_call: -
clone_size: -
j_call: TRBJ2-1
cdr3_nt: TGCAGCGTGGGGGACAATGAGCAGTTCTTC
cdr3_aa: CSVGDNEQFF

cdr3_length: 16
v_call: TRBV7-9
d_call: -
clone_size: many
j_call: TRBJ2-5
cdr3_nt: TGTGCCAGCAGAGTTTCCGGCTGGACAGACAAAGAGACCCAGTACTTC
cdr3_aa: CASRVSGWTDKETQYF

cdr3_length: 17
v_call: TRBV5-1
d_call: -
clone_size: many
j_call: TRBJ1-2
cdr3_nt: TGCGCCAGCAGCCTCGACACCCGACCCGCGGACTTCTATGGCTACACCTTC
cdr3_aa: CASSLDTRPADFYGYTF

cdr3_length: 14
v_call: TRBV29-1
d_call: TRBD1
clone_size: many
j_call: TRBJ2-3
cdr3_nt: TGCAGCGTTGATCGGGACAGGGCCGGGGATACGCAGTATTTT
cdr3_aa: CSVDRDRAGDTQYF

cdr3_length: 14
v_call: TRBV5-1
d_call: -
clone_size: few
j_call: TRBJ2-7
cdr3_nt: TGCGCCAGCAGCTCCGAGGGGGGCCCCTACGAGCAGTACTTC
cdr3_aa: CASSSEGGPYEQYF

cdr3_length: 14
v_call: TRBV20-1
d_call: -
clone_size: many
j_call: TRBJ1-2
cdr3_nt: TGCAGTGCTAGGGTGGCGGGCCCTGACTATGGCTACACCTTC
cdr3_aa: CSARVAGPDYGYTF

cdr3_length: 14
v_call: TRBV29-1
d_call: TRBD2
clone_size: -
j_call: TRBJ2-1
cdr3_nt: TGCAGCGGTACTAGCGGACGCGGGGAAGGTGAGCAGTTCTTC
cdr3_aa: CSGTSGRGEGEQFF

cdr3_length: 13
v_call: TRBV28
d_call: -
clone_size: many
j_call: TRBJ1-2
cdr3_nt: TGTGCCAGCTGGGGAGGGTTCGGCTATGGCTACACCTTC
cdr3_aa: CASWGGFGYGYTF

cdr3_length: 14
v_call: TRBV3-1
d_call: TRBD1
clone_size: many
j_call: TRBJ1-3
cdr3_nt: TGTGCCAGCAGCCGTGGACAGGGTGGAAACACCATATATTTT
cdr3_aa: CASSRGQGGNTIYF

cdr3_length: 16
v_call: TRBV15
d_call: TRBD1
clone_size: -
j_call: TRBJ2-3
cdr3_nt: TGTGCCACCAGCAGAGAGGACAGGGTCTCAACAGATACGCAGTATTTT
cdr3_aa: CATSREDRVSTDTQYF

cdr3_length: 12
v_call: TRBV6-5
d_call: -
clone_size: -
j_call: TRBJ2-1
cdr3_nt: TGTGCCAGCAGTTACTCAGGGGTTGAGCAGTTCTTC
cdr3_aa: CASSYSGVEQFF

cdr3_length: 15
v_call: TRBV10-1
d_call: TRBD1
clone_size: few
j_call: TRBJ1-5
cdr3_nt: TGCGCCAGCAGTTCAGGGGGAAATAGCAATCAGCCCCAGCATTTT
cdr3_aa: CASSSGGNSNQPQHF

cdr3_length: 14
v_call: TRBV30
d_call: -
clone_size: many
j_call: TRBJ1-3
cdr3_nt: TGTGCCTGGAGTTCTGAACTCTCTGGAAACACCATATATTTT
cdr3_aa: CAWSSELSGNTIYF

cdr3_length: 13
v_call: TRBV30
d_call: -
clone_size: many
j_call: TRBJ2-1
cdr3_nt: TGTGCCGCACCGGGACCCGGCAACAATGAGCAGTTCTTC
cdr3_aa: CAAPGPGNNEQFF

cdr3_length: 15
v_call: TRBV5-6
d_call: -
clone_size: many
j_call: TRBJ1-1
cdr3_nt: TGTGCCAGCAGCTTCGTTGGGGGGAAGAACACTGAAGCTTTCTTT
cdr3_aa: CASSFVGGKNTEAFF

cdr3_length: 13
v_call: TRBV28
d_call: TRBD1
clone_size: many
j_call: TRBJ1-2
cdr3_nt: TGTGCCAGCAGTTTACAGGACAGGGGAGGCTACACCTTC
cdr3_aa: CASSLQDRGGYTF

cdr3_length: 13
v_call: TRBV2
d_call: TRBD1
clone_size: few
j_call: TRBJ2-7
cdr3_nt: TGTGCCAGCAGTCTGGGACAGACCCTGGAGCAGTACTTC
cdr3_aa: CASSLGQTLEQYF

cdr3_length: 14
v_call: TRBV14
d_call: -
clone_size: -
j_call: TRBJ1-3
cdr3_nt: TGTGCCAGCAGTCCCTGGCGGTCTGGAAACACCATATATTTT
cdr3_aa: CASSPWRSGNTIYF

cdr3_length: 14
v_call: TRBV6-5
d_call: TRBD1
clone_size: many
j_call: TRBJ1-5
cdr3_nt: TGTGCCAGCAGTGACAGGGATCCATATCAGCCCCAGCATTTT
cdr3_aa: CASSDRDPYQPQHF

cdr3_length: 16
v_call: TRBV28
d_call: TRBD1
clone_size: few
j_call: TRBJ1-1
cdr3_nt: TGTGCCAGCAGTAGTGACAGGGGGTTGTATCTTTCTGAAGCTTTCTTT
cdr3_aa: CASSSDRGLYLSEAFF

cdr3_length: 12
v_call: TRBV11-3
d_call: -
clone_size: few
j_call: TRBJ2-1
cdr3_nt: TGTGCCAGCAGCTTTCTTTACAATGAGCAGTTCTTC
cdr3_aa: CASSFLYNEQFF

cdr3_length: 15
v_call: TRBV14
d_call: -
clone_size: -
j_call: TRBJ2-7
cdr3_nt: TGTGCCAGCAGCCAAGCCAGTACCGCGGCCTACGAGCAGTACTTC
cdr3_aa: CASSQASTAAYEQYF

cdr3_length: 13
v_call: TRBV5-1
d_call: -
clone_size: -
j_call: TRBJ1-2
cdr3_nt: TGCGCCAGCAGCTTGGAGCCTGAGTATGGCTACACCTTC
cdr3_aa: CASSLEPEYGYTF

cdr3_length: 14
v_call: TRBV5-1
d_call: -
clone_size: many
j_call: TRBJ2-7
cdr3_nt: TGCGCCAGCAGCCCGGACTACAGGGGTTCCGAGCAGTACTTC
cdr3_aa: CASSPDYRGSEQYF

cdr3_length: 13
v_call: TRBV5-6
d_call: -
clone_size: -
j_call: TRBJ1-1
cdr3_nt: TGTGCCAGCAGCTTTGCATCCAGTCTGGCAGCTTTCTTT
cdr3_aa: CASSFASSLAAFF

cdr3_length: 14
v_call: TRBV20-1
d_call: -
clone_size: many
j_call: TRBJ1-1
cdr3_nt: TGCAGTGCTAGAGAGGGGGCTAAGAACACTGAAGCTTTCTTT
cdr3_aa: CSAREGAKNTEAFF

cdr3_length: 13
v_call: TRBV27
d_call: -
clone_size: many
j_call: TRBJ1-2
cdr3_nt: TGTGCCAGCAGTCAAGGGGCGGGCTATGGCTACACCTTC
cdr3_aa: CASSQGAGYGYTF

cdr3_length: 14
v_call: TRBV12-5
d_call: TRBD1
clone_size: many
j_call: TRBJ1-3
cdr3_nt: TGTGCTAGTGGCCAGACAGGGACTGGAAACACCATATATTTT
cdr3_aa: CASGQTGTGNTIYF

cdr3_length: 14
v_call: TRBV19
d_call: -
clone_size: few
j_call: TRBJ2-2
cdr3_nt: TGTGCCAGTAGTATTATCGGCCCCACCGGGGAGCTGTTTTTT
cdr3_aa: CASSIIGPTGELFF

cdr3_length: 14
v_call: TRBV28
d_call: TRBD1
clone_size: -
j_call: TRBJ2-7
cdr3_nt: TGTGCCAGCAAGGGGACAGCGGACTCCTACGAGCAGTACTTC
cdr3_aa: CASKGTADSYEQYF

cdr3_length: 17
v_call: TRBV20-1
d_call: -
clone_size: -
j_call: TRBJ1-1
cdr3_nt: TGCAGTGCTAGGGCCGCCACGCCCATGACCGAGAACACTGAAGCTTTCTTT
cdr3_aa: CSARAATPMTENTEAFF

cdr3_length: 17
v_call: TRBV2
d_call: TRBD1
clone_size: -
j_call: TRBJ2-3
cdr3_nt: TGTGCCAGCAGTGATTTCGCAGGGGGCCCTAGCACAGATACGCAGTATTTT
cdr3_aa: CASSDFAGGPSTDTQYF

cdr3_length: 15
v_call: TRBV29-1
d_call: TRBD2
clone_size: -
j_call: TRBJ2-3
cdr3_nt: TGCAGCGTTGAAAGGATAGCGGGAGTGCCAGATACGCAGTATTTT
cdr3_aa: CSVERIAGVPDTQYF

cdr3_length: 16
v_call: TRBV10-1
d_call: -
clone_size: many
j_call: TRBJ2-1
cdr3_nt: TGCGCCAGCAGTGTTCGGGCGGTGAGCTCCTACAATGAGCAGTTCTTC
cdr3_aa: CASSVRAVSSYNEQFF